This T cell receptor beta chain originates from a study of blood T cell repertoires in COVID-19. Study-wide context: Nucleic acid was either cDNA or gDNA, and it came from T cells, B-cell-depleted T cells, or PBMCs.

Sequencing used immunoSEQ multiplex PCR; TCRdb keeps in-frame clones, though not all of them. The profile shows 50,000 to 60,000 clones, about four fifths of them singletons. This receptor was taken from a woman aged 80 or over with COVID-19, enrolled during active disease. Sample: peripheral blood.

The CDR3 sequence: CASRLAGRNTDTQYF. The CDR3 coding sequence is TGTGCCAGCAGGCTAGCGGGGCGAAACACAGATACGCAGTATTTT. The chain combines TRBV3-1 (or the pseudogene TRBV3-2) with TRBJ2-3, with 9 bases identical to TRBD2. This CDR3 is 15 amino acids long. The germline V gene encodes CDR1 LGHDT and CDR2 YNNKEL (reference sequence). V shed 6 bases, J shed 2 bases, and the junction held 6 bases outside the gene matches.